These T cell receptor beta chains were read from a single sample in a study of OX40 agonist ivuxolimab in advanced cancers. Only in-frame clones appear in the TCRdb table, and some are missing; sequencing was by immunoSEQ multiplex PCR. The table shows approximately 54,000 clones, with 85% to 95% occurring only once. The starting material was CD4+ or CD8+ T cells sorted from blood, obtained in a trial of the OX40 agonist ivuxolimab. The origin of the receptors is an adult with an advanced solid tumor such as melanoma, head and neck, liver or kidney cancer. Each CDR3 is given with its conserved first and last residue. D genes are given only for firm matches. A row's size may be missing; if present it is once, few, many or a size class.

v_gene	abundance	d_gene	j_gene	CDR3nt	CDR3aa
TRBV27	.	.	TRBJ2-5	TGTGCCAGCAGTCCCCTCGGGGTGGAGACCCAGTACTTC	CASSPLGVETQYF
TRBV27	.	.	TRBJ1-5	TGTGCCAGCAGTAAGTGGCAGTTCAATCAGCCCCAGCATTTT	CASSKWQFNQPQHF
TRBV6-6	once	TRBD1	TRBJ1-6	TGTGCCAGCAGTTACTTCCGGGACAGGACGCTACCCCTCCACTTT	CASSYFRDRTLPLHF
TRBV5-4	once	TRBD1	TRBJ2-5	TGTGCCAGCAGCGGGGACAGCTTAACGGAGACCCAGTACTTC	CASSGDSLTETQYF
TRBV5-4	.	TRBD1	TRBJ2-7	TGTGCCAGCAGCGACAGGGGGTCCTACGAGCAGTACTTC	CASSDRGSYEQYF
TRBV10-3	.	TRBD1	TRBJ1-2	TGTGCCATCAGGGGCTGGGACAGGGGGCGGATGAACTATGGCTACACCTTC	CAIRGWDRGRMNYGYTF
TRBV7-9	once	TRBD1	TRBJ1-2	TGTGCCAGCAGCCTGGGGGGGACAGAGAACTATGGCTACACCTTC	CASSLGGTENYGYTF
TRBV7-9	.	TRBD2	TRBJ2-1	TGTGCCAGCAGCTTAGCGAGGGGCGGGGGATCCTACAATGAGCAGTTCTTC	CASSLARGGGSYNEQFF
TRBV27	.	.	TRBJ1-2	TGTGCCAGCAGTTTAATGGGGGCGACGGAAGGCTACACCTTC	CASSLMGATEGYTF
TRBV9	.	TRBD1	TRBJ1-2	TGTGCCAGCAGCGTAGTGGCAGGGGGCGCCTATGGCTACACCTTC	CASSVVAGGAYGYTF
TRBV19	.	.	TRBJ1-2	TGTGCCAGTAGTGAGACTTCTAACTATGGCTACACCTTC	CASSETSNYGYTF
TRBV7-9	.	.	TRBJ1-2	TGTGCCAGCAGCTTAGGGACAAGCGACTATGGCTACACCTTC	CASSLGTSDYGYTF
TRBV7-3	.	.	TRBJ2-2	TGTGCCAGCAGCCTCGTAGGACCGAACACCGGGGAGCTGTTTTTT	CASSLVGPNTGELFF
TRBV7-2	.	.	TRBJ1-1	TGTGCCAGCAGCACAACATACGAGCCGGTTTCCACTGAAGCTTTCTTT	CASSTTYEPVSTEAFF